The T cell receptor beta chain under discussion was sequenced for a study of CD8 T cells in Susac syndrome (dated by TCRdb to between 2017 and 2020). About the study as a whole: Among the sequenced Susac syndrome patients, about six had clinically active disease and eight or nine were in clinical remission. At the time of blood withdrawal, Susac syndrome patients were either therapy-naive, taking corticosteroids (with some also receiving IVIg), or on IVIg alone. Whether CD8+ T cell activation and differentiation in Susac syndrome was antigen driven was tested using repertoire sequencing.

Paper-wide results and their limitations: No clonal expansion was detected in the CD4+ T cell repertoire of Susac syndrome patients. The number of individuals in the TCR sequencing and HLA analysis was acknowledged as relatively small.

RNA was extracted using the RNeasy kit, and roughly 0.45 to 1 microgram was reverse transcribed with random hexamers. The immunoSEQ multiplex PCR assay, covering 54 Vbeta and 13 Jbeta segments, was used to amplify TCR beta CDR3 regions. PCR amplification bias was corrected by using a synthetic template baseline for primer optimization and computational correction. The original methods were these. Reads were assigned to V, D and J genes according to IMGT and analyzed in immunoSEQ Analyzer, with only productive sequences retained. Clonality was computed as one minus Shannon entropy normalized by log2 of the number of productive unique sequences. For each patient and control, public and private clones were evaluated among the 100 most prevalent clones. A clone was defined as Susac-specific if it was absent from the healthy and MS cohorts, from 1052 published viral clones and from other ImmuneACCESS disease sequences. TCRdb trimmed the raw reads at Q25, called clones with MiXCR and kept productive beta chains. Duplicate CDR3 protein sequences are folded into a single record with the most common DNA and genes. TCRdb, rather than the study authors, made the V and J calls. The sample table shows more than 110,000 distinct CDR3 sequences, and approximately 95% are seen once. The top ten clones comprise about 0.15% of the sample.

As encoded in the germline V gene, CDR1 is SNHLY while CDR2 is FYNNEI. From the cysteine through the phenylalanine, the CDR3 covers 14 amino acids. Of the read, only the CDR3 DNA is kept; its 42 bases are in frame from base 1. V ends up 7 bases short and J 3 bases short, with an unmatched junction base count of 4. Peripheral blood CD8+ and CD4+ T cells from healthy donors, Susac syndrome patients and multiple sclerosis patients were profiled using high-throughput TCR beta sequencing. Recently defined diagnostic criteria for definite or probable disease were met by the Susac syndrome patients. Bulk CD8+ and CD4+ T cells were purified by magnetic negative isolation, whereas CD8+ TEMRA cells were enriched by FACS. Blood was drawn into EDTA tubes, processed within 24 hours, and PBMCs were isolated by density gradient centrifugation. PBMCs destined for TCR sequencing were cryopreserved in liquid nitrogen and later thawed in a 37 °C water bath. The sorted or isolated CD4+, CD8+ and CD8+ TEMRA cells reached a purity of at least 90%.

Details on this clonotype: Its specific antigen is unknown. No qualities accompany the bases; no much larger clone lies one base away.

The TCR comes from a human donor with Susac syndrome. This sequence uses TRBV2 and TRBJ2-2; TRBD1 aligns with 8 central bases. The material sequenced was CD4+ T cells from PBMCs. The CDR3 corresponds to CASKQGADTGELFF. Read as DNA, the sequence is TGTGCCAGCAAGCAGGGGGCGGACACCGGGGAGCTGTTTTTT.